The clone carrying this T cell receptor beta chain came up many times. What it binds is not known. This entry belongs to a study of T cells after yellow fever vaccination. Points from the study as a whole: Post-booster samples contained most primary-vaccination clones (nearly 98% CD4, about 85% CD8).

One entry per CDR3 protein results from TCRdb running MiXCR on the 5' RACE reads. The sample lists roughly 300,000 distinct CDR3 sequences; around 7% were seen once. The germline V gene encodes CDR1 SGHDT and CDR2 YYEEEE. J gave up 5 bases and V 4 bases, and 12 bases lay outside the gene matches. This CDR3 region has 16 residues. This chain links TRBV5-6 with TRBJ2-3; TRBD1 aligns across 8 bases. This material consisted of PBMCs, taken approximately 40 days after the first yellow fever vaccination. The receptor's source is a man younger than 35 who received the YFV17D yellow fever vaccine. CDR3 loop: CASSLLTGALGDTQYF. CDR3 in DNA: TGTGCCAGCAGCCTTCTGACAGGGGCACTGGGAGATACGCAGTATTTT.